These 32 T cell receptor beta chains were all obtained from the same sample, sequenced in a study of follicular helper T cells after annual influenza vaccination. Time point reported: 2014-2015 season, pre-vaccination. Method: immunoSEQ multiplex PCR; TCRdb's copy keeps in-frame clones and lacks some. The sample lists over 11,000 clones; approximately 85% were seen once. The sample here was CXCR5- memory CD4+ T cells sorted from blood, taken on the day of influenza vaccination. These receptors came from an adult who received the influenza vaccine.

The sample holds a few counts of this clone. The CDR3 nucleotides read TGTGCCAGCAGCCTAGCGGGGAGCACCTACGAGCAGTACTTC. Translated, it gives CASSLAGSTYEQYF. V usage is TRBV28 and J usage is TRBJ2-7; 9 bases map to TRBD2. Per germline, CDR1 MDHEN and CDR2 SYDVKM. The V segment lost 6 bases and the J segment 2 bases; nucleotides outside the gene matches: 5. The CDR3 covers 14 residues.

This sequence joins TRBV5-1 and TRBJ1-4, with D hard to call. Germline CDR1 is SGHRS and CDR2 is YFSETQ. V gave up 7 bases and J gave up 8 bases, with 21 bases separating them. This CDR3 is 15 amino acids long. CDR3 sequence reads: CASSSGGGNKEKLFF. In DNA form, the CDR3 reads TGCGCCAGCTCCTCGGGTGGAGGGAATAAAGAAAAACTGTTTTTT.

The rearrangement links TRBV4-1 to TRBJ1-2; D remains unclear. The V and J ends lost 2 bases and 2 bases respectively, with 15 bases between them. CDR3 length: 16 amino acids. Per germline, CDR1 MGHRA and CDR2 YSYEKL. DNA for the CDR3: TGCGCCAGCAGCCAACTAGCTGGGAGGGAGAACTATGGCTACACCTTC. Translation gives CASSQLAGRENYGYTF.

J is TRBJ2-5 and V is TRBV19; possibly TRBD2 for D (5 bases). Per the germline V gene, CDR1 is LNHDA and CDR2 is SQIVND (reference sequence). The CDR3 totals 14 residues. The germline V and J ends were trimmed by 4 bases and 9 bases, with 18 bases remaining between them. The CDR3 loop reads CASSTLTGRGPQYF. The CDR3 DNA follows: TGTGCCAGTAGTACTCTAACGGGTCGGGGTCCCCAGTACTTC.

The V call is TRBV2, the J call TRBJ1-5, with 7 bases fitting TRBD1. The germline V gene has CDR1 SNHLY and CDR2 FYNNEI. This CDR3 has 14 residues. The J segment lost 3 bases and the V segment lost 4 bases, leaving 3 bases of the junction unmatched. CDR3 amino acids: CASSAGTVNQPQHF. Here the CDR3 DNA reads TGTGCCAGCAGTGCCGGGACAGTCAATCAGCCCCAGCATTTT.

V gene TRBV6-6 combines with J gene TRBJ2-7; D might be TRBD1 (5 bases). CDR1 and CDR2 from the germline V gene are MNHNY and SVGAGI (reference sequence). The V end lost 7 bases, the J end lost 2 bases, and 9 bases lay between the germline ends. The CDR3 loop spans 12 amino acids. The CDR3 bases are TGTGCCAGCATTGGACAAACCTACGAGCAGTACTTC. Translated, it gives CASIGQTYEQYF.

The CDR3 DNA reads TGTGCCAGCTCAAGCGGACAGGTCCGGTTGGGAGAGACCCAGTACTTC. Its translation is CASSSGQVRLGETQYF. The chain recombines TRBV18 with TRBJ2-5; 7 nucleotides line up with TRBD1. This CDR3 contains 16 residues. V lost 5 bases to trimming and J lost 4 bases; unmatched junction nucleotides: 13. The germline V gene has CDR1 KGHSH and CDR2 LQKENI.

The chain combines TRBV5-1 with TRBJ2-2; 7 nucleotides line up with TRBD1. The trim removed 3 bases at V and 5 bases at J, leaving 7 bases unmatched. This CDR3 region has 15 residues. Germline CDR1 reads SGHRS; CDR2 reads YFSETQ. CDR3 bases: TGCGCCAGCAGCTGGGACAGAGTAGGGACCGGGGAGCTGTTTTTT. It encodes CASSWDRVGTGELFF.

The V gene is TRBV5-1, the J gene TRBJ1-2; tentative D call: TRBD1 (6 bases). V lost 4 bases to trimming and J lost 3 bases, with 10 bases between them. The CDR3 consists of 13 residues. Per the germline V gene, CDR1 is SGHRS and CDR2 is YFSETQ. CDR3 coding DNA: TGCGCCAGCAGCCCTTCAGGGGACTATGGCTACACCTTC. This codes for CASSPSGDYGYTF.

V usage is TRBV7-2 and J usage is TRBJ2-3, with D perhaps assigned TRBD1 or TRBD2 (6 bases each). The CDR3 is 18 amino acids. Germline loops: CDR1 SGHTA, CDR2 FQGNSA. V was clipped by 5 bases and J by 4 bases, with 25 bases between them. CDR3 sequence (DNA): TGTGCCAGCAGCCGGCTCATCCACATTAGCGGACAGCCAGATACGCAGTATTTT. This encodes CASSRLIHISGQPDTQYF.

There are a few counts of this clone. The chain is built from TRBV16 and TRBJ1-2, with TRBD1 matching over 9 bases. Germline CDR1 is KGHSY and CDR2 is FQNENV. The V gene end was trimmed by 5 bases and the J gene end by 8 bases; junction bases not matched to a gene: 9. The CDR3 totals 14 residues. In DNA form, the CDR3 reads TGTGCCAGCAGCGAAGGGGACAGGGACAGGGGCTACACCTTC. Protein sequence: CASSEGDRDRGYTF.

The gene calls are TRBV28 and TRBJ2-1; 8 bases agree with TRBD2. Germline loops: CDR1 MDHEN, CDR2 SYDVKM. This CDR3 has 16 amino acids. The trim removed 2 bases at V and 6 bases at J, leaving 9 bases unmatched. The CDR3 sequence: CASSLSFLAGTNEQFF. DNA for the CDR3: TGTGCCAGCAGTTTAAGTTTTCTAGCGGGCACCAATGAGCAGTTCTTC.

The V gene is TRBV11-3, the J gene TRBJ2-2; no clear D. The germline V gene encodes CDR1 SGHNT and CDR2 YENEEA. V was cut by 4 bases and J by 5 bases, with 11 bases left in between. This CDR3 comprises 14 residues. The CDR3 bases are TGTGCCAGCAGCTCCTCCCTGGGGACCGGGGAGCTGTTTTTT. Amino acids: CASSSSLGTGELFF.

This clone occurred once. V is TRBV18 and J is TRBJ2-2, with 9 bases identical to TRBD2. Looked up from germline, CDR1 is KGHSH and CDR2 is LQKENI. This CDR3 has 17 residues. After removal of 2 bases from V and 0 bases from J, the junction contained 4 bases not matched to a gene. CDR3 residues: CASSPGLAGSNTGELFF. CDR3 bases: TGTGCCAGCTCACCAGGCCTAGCGGGGTCGAACACCGGGGAGCTGTTTTTT.

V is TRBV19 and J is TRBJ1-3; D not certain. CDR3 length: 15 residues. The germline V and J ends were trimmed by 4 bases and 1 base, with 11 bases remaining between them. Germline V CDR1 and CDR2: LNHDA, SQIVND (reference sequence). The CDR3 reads CASSKGPASGNTIYF. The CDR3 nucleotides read TGTGCCAGTAGTAAGGGCCCTGCATCTGGAAACACCATATATTTT.

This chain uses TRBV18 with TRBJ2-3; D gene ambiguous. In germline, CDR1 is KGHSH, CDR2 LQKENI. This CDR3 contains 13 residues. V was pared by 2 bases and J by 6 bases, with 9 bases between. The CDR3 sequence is CASSPGNGDTQYF. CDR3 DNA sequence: TGTGCCAGCTCACCAGGGAACGGGGATACGCAGTATTTT.

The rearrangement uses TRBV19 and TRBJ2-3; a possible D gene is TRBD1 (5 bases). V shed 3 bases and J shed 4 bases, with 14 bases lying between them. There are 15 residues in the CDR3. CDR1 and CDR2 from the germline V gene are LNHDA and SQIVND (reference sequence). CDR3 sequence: CASSIDLTDADTQYF. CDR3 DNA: TGTGCCAGTAGTATCGACTTGACAGACGCAGATACGCAGTATTTT.

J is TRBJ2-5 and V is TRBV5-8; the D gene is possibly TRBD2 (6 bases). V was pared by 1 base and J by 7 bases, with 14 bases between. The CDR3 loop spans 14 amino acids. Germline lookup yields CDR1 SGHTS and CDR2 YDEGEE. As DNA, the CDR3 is TGTGCCAGCAGCTTGCAATTTGCGGAGGGGACCCAGTACTTC. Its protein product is CASSLQFAEGTQYF.

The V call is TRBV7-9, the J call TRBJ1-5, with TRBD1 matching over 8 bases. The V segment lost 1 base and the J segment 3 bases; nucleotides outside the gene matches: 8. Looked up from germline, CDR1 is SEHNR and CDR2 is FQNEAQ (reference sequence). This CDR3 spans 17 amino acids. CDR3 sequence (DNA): TGTGCCAGCAGCTTAGTAGGGCACAGGGGGTACAATCAGCCCCAGCATTTT. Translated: CASSLVGHRGYNQPQHF.

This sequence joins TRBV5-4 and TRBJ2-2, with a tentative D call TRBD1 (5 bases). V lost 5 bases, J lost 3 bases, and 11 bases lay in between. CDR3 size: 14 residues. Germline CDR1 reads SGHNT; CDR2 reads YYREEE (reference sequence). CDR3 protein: CASRTETYTGELFF. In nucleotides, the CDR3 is TGTGCCAGCAGGACAGAAACTTACACCGGGGAGCTGTTTTTT.

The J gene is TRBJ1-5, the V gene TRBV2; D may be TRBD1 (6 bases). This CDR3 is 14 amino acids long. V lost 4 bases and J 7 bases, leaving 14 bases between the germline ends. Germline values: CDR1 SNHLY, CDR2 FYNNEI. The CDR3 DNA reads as TGTGCCAGCAGTGCACAGGGATTACGGCAGCCCCAGCATTTT. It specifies CASSAQGLRQPQHF.

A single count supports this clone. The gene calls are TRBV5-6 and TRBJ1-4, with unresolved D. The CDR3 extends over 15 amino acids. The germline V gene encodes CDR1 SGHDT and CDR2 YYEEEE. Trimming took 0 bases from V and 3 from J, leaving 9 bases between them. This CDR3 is CASSLADGANEKLFF. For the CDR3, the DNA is TGTGCCAGCAGCTTGGCCGACGGTGCTAATGAAAAACTGTTTTTT.

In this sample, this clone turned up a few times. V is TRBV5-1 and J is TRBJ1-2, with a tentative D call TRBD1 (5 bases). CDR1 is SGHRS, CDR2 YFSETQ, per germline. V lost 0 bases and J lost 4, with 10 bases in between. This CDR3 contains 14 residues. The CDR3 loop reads CASSLADRPYGYTF. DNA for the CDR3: TGCGCCAGCAGCTTGGCAGACAGACCCTATGGCTACACCTTC.

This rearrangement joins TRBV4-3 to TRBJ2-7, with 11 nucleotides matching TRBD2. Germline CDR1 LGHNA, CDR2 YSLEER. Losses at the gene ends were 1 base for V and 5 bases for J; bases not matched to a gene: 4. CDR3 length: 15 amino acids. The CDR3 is CASSQVAGGVNEQYF. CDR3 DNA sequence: TGCGCCAGCAGCCAAGTAGCGGGGGGGGTCAACGAGCAGTACTTC.

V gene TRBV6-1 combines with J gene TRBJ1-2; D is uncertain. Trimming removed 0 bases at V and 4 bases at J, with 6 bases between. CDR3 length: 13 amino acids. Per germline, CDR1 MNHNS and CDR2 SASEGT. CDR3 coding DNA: TGTGCCAGCAGTGAAGCTGCCAGCTATGGCTACACCTTC. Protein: CASSEAASYGYTF.

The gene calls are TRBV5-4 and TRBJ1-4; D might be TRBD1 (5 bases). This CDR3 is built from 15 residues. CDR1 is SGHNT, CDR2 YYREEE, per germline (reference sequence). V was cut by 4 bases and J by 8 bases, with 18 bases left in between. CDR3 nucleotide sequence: TGTGCCAGCAGCGCATCTAGGGGATCGGGAGAAAAACTGTTTTTT. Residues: CASSASRGSGEKLFF.

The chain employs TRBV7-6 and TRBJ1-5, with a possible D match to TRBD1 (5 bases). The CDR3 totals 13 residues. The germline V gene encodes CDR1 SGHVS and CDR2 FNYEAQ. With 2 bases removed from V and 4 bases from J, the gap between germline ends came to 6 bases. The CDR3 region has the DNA TGTGCCAGCAGCTTAAGGGGAAATCAGCCCCAGCATTTT. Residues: CASSLRGNQPQHF.

Here the CDR3 reads CASGIQETQYF. The CDR3 DNA reads TGTGCCAGCGGGATACAAGAGACCCAGTACTTC. The chain uses TRBV2 and TRBJ2-5; D is unclear. There are 11 residues in the CDR3. Trimming left V 8 bases short and J 2 bases short, with 6 bases between. The germline gives CDR1 SNHLY, CDR2 FYNNEI. Filled out from reference TRBV2 and TRBJ2-5, the complete variable domain reads EPEVTQTPSHQVTQMGQEVILRCVPISNHLYFYWYRQILGQKVEFLVSFYNNEISEKSEIFDDQFSVERPDGSNFTLKIRSTKLEDSAMYFCASGIQETQYFGPGTRLLVL.

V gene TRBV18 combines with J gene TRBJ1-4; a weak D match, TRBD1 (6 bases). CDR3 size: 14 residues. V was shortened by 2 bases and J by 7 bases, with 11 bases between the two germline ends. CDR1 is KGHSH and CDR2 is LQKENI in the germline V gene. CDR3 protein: CASSPGGVGEKLFF. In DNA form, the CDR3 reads TGTGCCAGCTCACCAGGGGGCGTCGGTGAAAAACTGTTTTTT.

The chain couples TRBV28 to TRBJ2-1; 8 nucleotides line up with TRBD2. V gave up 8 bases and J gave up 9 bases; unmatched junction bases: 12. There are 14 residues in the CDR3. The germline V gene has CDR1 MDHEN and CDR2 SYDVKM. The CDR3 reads CASFDRGGGLEQFF. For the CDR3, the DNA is TGTGCCAGCTTTGATCGGGGGGGCGGGCTTGAGCAGTTCTTC.

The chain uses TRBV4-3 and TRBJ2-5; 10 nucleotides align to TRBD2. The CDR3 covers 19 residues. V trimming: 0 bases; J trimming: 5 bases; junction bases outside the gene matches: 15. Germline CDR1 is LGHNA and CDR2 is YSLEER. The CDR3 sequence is CASSQELASGGVLRETQYF. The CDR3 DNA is TGCGCCAGCAGCCAAGAGCTTGCTAGCGGGGGAGTCCTCCGGGAGACCCAGTACTTC.

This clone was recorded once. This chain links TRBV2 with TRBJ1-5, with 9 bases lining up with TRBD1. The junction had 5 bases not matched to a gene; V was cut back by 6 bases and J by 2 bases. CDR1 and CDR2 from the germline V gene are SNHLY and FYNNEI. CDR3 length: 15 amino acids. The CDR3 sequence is CASSRDRDGNQPQHF. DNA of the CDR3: TGTGCCAGCAGCCGGGACAGGGATGGCAATCAGCCCCAGCATTTT.